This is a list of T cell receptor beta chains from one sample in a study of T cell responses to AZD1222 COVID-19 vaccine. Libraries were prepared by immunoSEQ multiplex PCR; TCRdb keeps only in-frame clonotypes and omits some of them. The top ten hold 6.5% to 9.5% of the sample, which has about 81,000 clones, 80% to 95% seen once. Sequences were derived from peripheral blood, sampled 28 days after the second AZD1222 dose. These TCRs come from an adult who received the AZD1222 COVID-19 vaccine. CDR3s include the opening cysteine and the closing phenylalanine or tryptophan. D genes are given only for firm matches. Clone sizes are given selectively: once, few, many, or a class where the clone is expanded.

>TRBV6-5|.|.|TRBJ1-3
TGTGCCAGCAGTTACGGCGTGGGCGGAAACACCATATATTTT
CASSYGVGGNTIYF
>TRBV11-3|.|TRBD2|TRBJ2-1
TGTGCCAGCAGCTTAAGCGGGAGCTCCTACAATGAGCAGTTCTTC
CASSLSGSSYNEQFF
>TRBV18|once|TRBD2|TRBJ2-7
TGTGCCAGCTCAGCTACCCAGCTAGCGGACTACGGGGGGCAGTACTTC
CASSATQLADYGGQYF
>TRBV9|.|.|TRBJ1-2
TGTGCCAGCAGCGTACGTTCGAGAGGAGGGGATGGCTACACCTTC
CASSVRSRGGDGYTF
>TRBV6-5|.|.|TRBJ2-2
TGTGCCAGCAGTCATCCCCAGGGGACCGGGGAGCTGTTTTTT
CASSHPQGTGELFF
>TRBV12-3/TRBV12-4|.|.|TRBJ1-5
TGTGCCAGCAGTTTGCCGCATCAGCCCCAGCATTTT
CASSLPHQPQHF
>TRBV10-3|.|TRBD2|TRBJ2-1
TGTGCCACGGGGACTAGCGGCTCCTACAATGAGCAGTTCTTC
CATGTSGSYNEQFF
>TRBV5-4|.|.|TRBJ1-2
TGTGCCAGCAGCTTGGGTTTCCAGGGAGGCTACACCTTC
CASSLGFQGGYTF
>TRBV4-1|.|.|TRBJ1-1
TGCGCCAGCAGCCAACCAGTCATCCAGACTGAAGCTTTCTTT
CASSQPVIQTEAFF
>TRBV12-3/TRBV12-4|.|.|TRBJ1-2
TGTGCCAGCAGTTTGGACAGATATGGCTACACCTTC
CASSLDRYGYTF
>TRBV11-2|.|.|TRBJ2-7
TGTGCCAGCAGCTTCGGGGACAACTCCTACGAGCAGTACTTC
CASSFGDNSYEQYF
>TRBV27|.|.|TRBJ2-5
TGTGCCAGCAGTTTAGGGGTATGGGAGACCCAGTACTTC
CASSLGVWETQYF
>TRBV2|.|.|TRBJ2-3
TGTGCCAGCAGTGAAGGAACAGATACGCAGTATTTT
CASSEGTDTQYF
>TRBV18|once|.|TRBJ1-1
TGTGCCAGCTCACCCGCGATTAGGACAGAGAACACTGAAGCTTTCTTT
CASSPAIRTENTEAFF
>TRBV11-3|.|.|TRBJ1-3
TGTGCCAGCAGCCGGGACGCTCGAGGGTCCATATATTTT
CASSRDARGSIYF
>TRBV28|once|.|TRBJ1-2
TGTGCCAGCATTCCAGGACAGTCCTATGGCTACACCTTC
CASIPGQSYGYTF
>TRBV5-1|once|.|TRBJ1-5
TGCGCCAGCAGCTTGGATAGCTATAGCAATCAGCCCCAGCATTTT
CASSLDSYSNQPQHF
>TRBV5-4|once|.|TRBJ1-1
TGTGCCAGCAGCTTGGCGGCAGCTCGCCCTGAAGCTTTCTTT
CASSLAAARPEAFF
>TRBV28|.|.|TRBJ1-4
TGTGCCAGCACCTGGGGGGGCGCTGCAACTAATGAAAAACTGTTTTTT
CASTWGGAATNEKLFF
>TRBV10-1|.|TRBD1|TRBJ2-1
TGCGCCACTTCCAGGGGGACAACGGGTGAGCAGTTCTTC
CATSRGTTGEQFF
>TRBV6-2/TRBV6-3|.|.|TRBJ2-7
TGTGCCAGCAGTTACAACGAGAGGGGGGAGCAGTACTTC
CASSYNERGEQYF
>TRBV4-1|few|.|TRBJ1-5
TGCGCCAGCAGCCAAGTTGGGGCAGCTCACATTCGGCCCCAGCATTTT
CASSQVGAAHIRPQHF
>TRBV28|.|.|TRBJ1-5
TGTGCCAGCAGTCCCGGGACTGGAAAAGGTATGGCCCAGCATTTT
CASSPGTGKGMAQHF
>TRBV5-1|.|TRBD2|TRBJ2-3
TGCGCCAGCAGGTCCCGATCTCTAGCGGGAGGGCCATCAGATACGCAGTATTTT
CASRSRSLAGGPSDTQYF
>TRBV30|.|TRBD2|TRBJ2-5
TGTGCCTGGACTAGCGGGAGACGGGATCAAGAGACCCAGTACTTC
CAWTSGRRDQETQYF
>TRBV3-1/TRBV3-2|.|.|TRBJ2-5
TGTGCCAGCAGCCAAGGTAACTCGCCTAACCAAGAGACCCAGTACTTC
CASSQGNSPNQETQYF
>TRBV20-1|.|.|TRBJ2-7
TGCAGTGCTAGCGGGGAAGTGCAGTACTTC
CSASGEVQYF
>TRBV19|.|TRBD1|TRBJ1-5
TGTGCCAGTAGTGACCAGGGGGTTGATCAGCCCCAGCATTTT
CASSDQGVDQPQHF
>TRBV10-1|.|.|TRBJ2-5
TGCGCCAGTAGCCGGGGGATCCAAGAGACCCAGTACTTC
CASSRGIQETQYF
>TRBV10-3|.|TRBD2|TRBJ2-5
TGTGCCATCAGTGAGGGACTAGCGGGAGGCCAAGAGACCCAGTACTTC
CAISEGLAGGQETQYF
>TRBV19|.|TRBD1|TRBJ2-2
TGTGCCAGCGGGATACAGGGGGCCGGCACCGGGGAGCTGTTTTTT
CASGIQGAGTGELFF
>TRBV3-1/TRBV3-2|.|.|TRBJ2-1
TGTGCCAGCAGCCAACGATTTTCGGGACCCAACAATGAGCAGTTCTTC
CASSQRFSGPNNEQFF
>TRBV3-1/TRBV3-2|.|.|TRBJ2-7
TGTGCCAGCAGCCAAACGTTCTACGAGCAGTACTTC
CASSQTFYEQYF
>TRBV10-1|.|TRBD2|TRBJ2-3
TGCGCCAGCAGTGACCAGGCGGGGGGCACAGATACGCAGTATTTT
CASSDQAGGTDTQYF
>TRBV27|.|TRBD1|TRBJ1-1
TGTGCCAGCAGTCCCCACAGGGGGCGCACGGGGTTTGAAGCTTTCTTT
CASSPHRGRTGFEAFF
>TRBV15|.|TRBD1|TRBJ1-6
TGTGCCACCAGCACTTCCGGGACAGGGCGTTCACCCCTCCACTTT
CATSTSGTGRSPLHF
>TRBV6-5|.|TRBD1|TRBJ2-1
TGTGCCAGCAGTTACTTGGACAGGGGGCTCGGTGAGCAGTTCTTC
CASSYLDRGLGEQFF
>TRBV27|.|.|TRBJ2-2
TGTGCCAGCAGTCCGCGGGCGGCCCCCAACACCGGGGAGCTGTTTTTT
CASSPRAAPNTGELFF
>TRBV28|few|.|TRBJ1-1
TGTGCCAGCAGGGGTCGTCCTGAAGCTTTCTTT
CASRGRPEAFF
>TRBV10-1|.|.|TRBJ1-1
TGCGCCAGCAGTGAAGCGGTGAACACTGAAGCTTTCTTT
CASSEAVNTEAFF
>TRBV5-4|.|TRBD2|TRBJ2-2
TGTGCCAGCAGCTCGGCGGGGGAGACCACCGGGGAGCTGTTTTTT
CASSSAGETTGELFF